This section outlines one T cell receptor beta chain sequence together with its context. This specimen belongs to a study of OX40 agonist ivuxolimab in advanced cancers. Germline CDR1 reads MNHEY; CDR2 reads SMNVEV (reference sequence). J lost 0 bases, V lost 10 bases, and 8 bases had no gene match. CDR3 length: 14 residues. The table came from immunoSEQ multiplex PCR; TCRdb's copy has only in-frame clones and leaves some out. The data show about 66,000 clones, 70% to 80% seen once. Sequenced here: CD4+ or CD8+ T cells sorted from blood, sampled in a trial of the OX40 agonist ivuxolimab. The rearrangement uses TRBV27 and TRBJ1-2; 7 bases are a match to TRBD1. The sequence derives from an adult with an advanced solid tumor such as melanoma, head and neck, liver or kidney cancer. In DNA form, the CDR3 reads TGTGCCAAGGGGGCGACCCTAGCTAACTATGGCTACACCTTC. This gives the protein CAKGATLANYGYTF.